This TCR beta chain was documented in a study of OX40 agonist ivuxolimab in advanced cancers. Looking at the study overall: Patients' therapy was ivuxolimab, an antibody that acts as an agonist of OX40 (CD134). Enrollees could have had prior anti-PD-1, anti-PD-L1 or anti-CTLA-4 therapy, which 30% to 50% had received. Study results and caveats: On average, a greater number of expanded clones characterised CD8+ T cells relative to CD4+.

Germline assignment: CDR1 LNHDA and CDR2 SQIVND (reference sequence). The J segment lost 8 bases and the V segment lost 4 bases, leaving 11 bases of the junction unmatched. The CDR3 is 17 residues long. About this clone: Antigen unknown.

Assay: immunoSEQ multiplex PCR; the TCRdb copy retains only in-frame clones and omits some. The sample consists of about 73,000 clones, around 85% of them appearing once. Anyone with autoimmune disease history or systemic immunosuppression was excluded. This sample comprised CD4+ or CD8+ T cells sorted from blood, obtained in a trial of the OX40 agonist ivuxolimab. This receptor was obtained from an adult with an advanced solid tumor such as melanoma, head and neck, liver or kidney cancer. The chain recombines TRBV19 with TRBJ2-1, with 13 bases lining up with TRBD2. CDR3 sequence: CASSKGLAGLLQDEQFF. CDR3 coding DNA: TGTGCCAGTAGTAAGGGACTAGCGGGATTATTACAAGATGAGCAGTTCTTC.